Following are 29 T cell receptor beta chains from one sample sequenced in a study of T cell repertoires in aging, cancer and after chemotherapy. TCR beta rearrangements were amplified from peripheral blood genomic DNA. TRB rearrangements spanning V, D and J were amplified using mixed TRB-A/B primers. TCRdb re-called the multiplex PCR reads with MiXCR, one entry per CDR3 protein. The table lists roughly 4,100 distinct CDR3 sequences, 20% to 30% of them singletons. The source material was blood. The receptors were sampled from a human donor with a solid tumor.

The chain couples TRBV7-2 to TRBJ2-7; unclear D gene. The germline gives CDR1 SGHTA, CDR2 FQGNSA. There are 14 residues in the CDR3. V dropped 3 bases and J dropped 0 bases, with 9 bases sitting between them. The CDR3 nucleotides read TGTGCCAGCAGCTTGAGTGAGTACTCCTACGAGCAGTACTTC. This gives the protein CASSLSEYSYEQYF.

This clonotype was observed a handful of times. This chain joins TRBV20-1 and TRBJ1-4; tentatively, D is TRBD1 (5 bases). CDR3 length equals 16 residues. V dropped 0 bases and J dropped 8 bases, with 19 bases sitting between them. In germline, CDR1 is DFQATT, CDR2 SNEGSKA (reference sequence). The DNA of the CDR3 is TGCAGTGCTAGAGATGACAGTTATAATGACCTAGAAAAACTGTTTTTT. Protein product: CSARDDSYNDLEKLFF.

By sample fraction, this clonotype is large. CDR3 protein: CASSIRAGELFF. The CDR3 DNA follows: TGTGCCAGTAGTATAAGGGCCGGGGAGCTGTTTTTT. The chain links TRBV19 to TRBJ2-2; D uncertain. In germline, CDR1 is LNHDA, CDR2 SQIVND (reference sequence). The V gene lost 2 bases and the J gene lost 6 bases, with 4 bases spanning the gap. The CDR3 sequence is 12 residues long.

This rearrangement joins TRBV7-2 to TRBJ1-5; tentative D call: TRBD1 (6 bases). Between the trimmed V and J ends, which lost 4 bases and 5 bases, there was a span of 12 bases. Germline loops: CDR1 SGHTA, CDR2 FQGNSA. The CDR3 has 14 residues. The CDR3, as DNA: TGTGCCAGCAGCTCAGGACAGTCATATCAGCCCCAGCATTTT. This encodes CASSSGQSYQPQHF.

The chain carries TRBV6-5 and TRBJ1-2; 8 bases agree with TRBD1. J was trimmed by 8 bases and V by 6 bases; bases with no gene match: 8. This CDR3 contains 13 residues. Germline V gene sequence: CDR1 MNHEY, CDR2 SVGAGI. The CDR3 coding sequence is TGTGCCAGCAGAATGACAGGGGCGGGAGGCTACACCTTC. It is translated as CASRMTGAGGYTF.

Within the sample, this clonotype is medium-sized. V gene TRBV6-5 combines with J gene TRBJ2-5, with D possibly TRBD2 on 6 matching bases. The CDR3 has 19 amino acids. Per germline, CDR1 MNHEY and CDR2 SVGAGI. The V and J ends lost 0 bases and 2 bases respectively, with 22 bases between them. CDR3: CASSYSWAGLSAVQETQYF. Written as DNA, the CDR3 is TGTGCCAGCAGTTACTCATGGGCGGGGCTATCCGCAGTTCAAGAGACCCAGTACTTC.

The chain has TRBV6-5 and TRBJ2-5; 9 nucleotides match TRBD2. The ends lost 2 bases at V and 5 bases at J; junction bases unmatched: 6. Germline values: CDR1 MNHEY, CDR2 SVGAGI. The CDR3 sequence is 15 residues long. Written as DNA, the CDR3 is TGTGCCAGCAGTTACGCGGGGGGGCGTTGGGAGACCCAGTACTTC. This codes for CASSYAGGRWETQYF.

This clonotype has just a few counts. The CDR3 spells CASWLSGEAETQYF. The DNA of the CDR3 is TGTGCCAGCTGGCTCTCGGGGGAGGCCGAGACCCAGTACTTC. The gene calls are TRBV27 and TRBJ2-5, with D possibly TRBD2 on 6 matching bases. The CDR3 is made up of 14 amino acids. The V gene's germline CDR1 is MNHEY and CDR2 SMNVEV (reference sequence). Trimming took off 8 bases at V and 5 bases at J, with 18 bases between the two ends.

The rearrangement joins TRBV7-9 to TRBJ2-1; TRBD2 matches at 11 bases. V lost 4 bases, J lost 4 bases, and 9 bases stayed unmatched. The CDR3 loop spans 17 amino acids. Germline assignment: CDR1 SEHNR and CDR2 FQNEAQ (reference sequence). Here the CDR3 reads CASSSLAGGSLYNEQFF. For the CDR3, the DNA is TGTGCCAGCAGCTCCCTAGCGGGGGGCTCCCTTTACAATGAGCAGTTCTTC.

This clonotype was counted only a few times. The CDR3 loop is CAISGGSRLNEQFF. CDR3 coding DNA: TGTGCCATCAGTGGTGGGAGTAGGTTGAATGAGCAGTTCTTC. The chain combines TRBV10-3 with TRBJ2-1; D might be TRBD2 (5 bases). Germline CDR1 reads ENHRY; CDR2 reads SYGVKD. V was pared by 4 bases and J by 7 bases, with 14 bases between. The CDR3 has 14 residues.

J is TRBJ2-1 and V is TRBV15; D is ambiguous. Germline CDR1 reads LNHNV; CDR2 reads YYDKDF (reference sequence). The CDR3 has 15 amino acids. V was pared by 6 bases and J by 8 bases, with 20 bases between. In nucleotides, the CDR3 is TGTGCCACCAGTAGGATGGTTATTCAGAGCGATGAGCAGTTCTTC. Encoded protein: CATSRMVIQSDEQFF. Variable domain in full (rest from reference TRBV15 and TRBJ2-1): DAMVIQNPRYQVTQFGKPVTLSCSQTLNHNVMYWYQQKSSQAPKLLFHYYDKDFNNEADTPDNFQSRRPNTSFCFLDIRSPGLGDTAMYLCATSRMVIQSDEQFFGPGTRLTVL.

This clonotype was counted only a few times. A read error may produce the germline difference seen at one junction end. V and J are TRBV20-1 and TRBJ2-1; possibly TRBD2 for D (6 bases). In germline, CDR1 is DFQATT, CDR2 SNEGSKA (reference sequence). The CDR3 is made up of 15 amino acids. DNA for the CDR3: TGTAGTGCCCCCCTCGGAGGGAGGTGGGACAATGAGCAGTTCTTC. Amino acids: CSAPLGGRWDNEQFF.

V gene TRBV12-3 or TRBV12-4 combines with J gene TRBJ2-1; D remains ambiguous. The CDR3 is 12 residues long. The ends were cut back, 6 bases at V and 9 bases at J, with 12 bases in the middle. CDR3 region: CASSQEETEQFF. CDR3 in DNA: TGTGCCAGCAGCCAAGAAGAGACTGAGCAGTTCTTC.

This clonotype is medium-sized within its sample. The chain has TRBV6-5 and TRBJ1-6; 8 bases fit TRBD1. Trimming took 5 bases from V and 10 from J; bases not matched to a gene: 7. Germline CDR1 reads MNHEY; CDR2 reads SVGAGI. CDR3 length: 14 amino acids. The CDR3 bases are TGTGCCAGCAGTGCGGACAGGGTCGGATCACCCCTCCACTTT. It translates to CASSADRVGSPLHF.

The rearrangement joins TRBV5-1 to TRBJ1-1; a weak D match, TRBD1 (5 bases). Germline CDR1 and CDR2: SGHRS and YFSETQ. The CDR3 has 13 residues. Trimming removed 6 bases at V and 3 bases at J, with 12 bases between. The CDR3 sequence is CASTLGGDTEAFF. CDR3 coding DNA: TGCGCCAGCACCCTGGGGGGGGACACTGAAGCTTTCTTT.

The chain couples TRBV5-4 to TRBJ2-1, with 7 bases identical to TRBD2. J lost 3 bases, V lost 0 bases, and 6 bases had no gene match. The germline V gene has CDR1 SGHNT and CDR2 YYREEE (reference sequence). The CDR3 extends over 16 amino acids. The CDR3 loop is CASSLGGGGGYNEQFF. The CDR3 nucleotides are TGTGCCAGCAGCTTGGGGGGGGGGGGGGGCTACAATGAGCAGTTCTTC. The variable domain in full, with the rest retrieved from reference TRBV5-4 and TRBJ2-1, is ETGVTQSPTHLIKTRGQQVTLRCSSQSGHNTVSWYQQALGQGPQFIFQYYREEENGRGNFPPRFSGLQFPNYSSELNVNALELDDSALYLCASSLGGGGGYNEQFFGPGTRLTVL.

The chain combines TRBV6-1 with TRBJ2-1, with 8 positions matching TRBD2. CDR1 and CDR2 (germline): MNHNS, SASEGT. The CDR3 loop spans 12 amino acids. V shed 6 bases and J 8 bases; nucleotides not matched to a gene: 3. This CDR3 reads CASSPGGDEQFF. DNA for the CDR3: TGTGCCAGCAGCCCCGGGGGGGATGAGCAGTTCTTC.

The chain links TRBV7-2 to TRBJ2-3; D is possibly TRBD2 (5 bases). The V gene's germline CDR1 is SGHTA and CDR2 FQGNSA. V lost 3 bases and J lost 1, with 8 bases in between. The CDR3 runs to 14 residues. The CDR3 sequence is CASSFARGTDTQYF. CDR3 nucleotide sequence: TGTGCCAGCAGCTTTGCGCGGGGCACAGATACGCAGTATTTT.

In its sample, this clonotype ranks as medium-sized. CDR3 amino acids: CATSRPGLGVREQYF. The DNA for the CDR3 is TGTGCCACCAGCAGGCCGGGACTAGGTGTTCGCGAGCAGTACTTC. The chain couples TRBV15 to TRBJ2-7, with 8 bases matching TRBD2. This CDR3 comprises 15 residues. The V segment lost 3 bases and the J segment 6 bases; nucleotides outside the gene matches: 10. Germline V lookup: CDR1 LNHNV, CDR2 YYDKDF (reference sequence).

This chain connects TRBV10-2 to TRBJ2-5; TRBD2 matches 9 bases. Trimming took 7 bases from V and 1 from J; bases not matched to a gene: 4. The CDR3 spans 14 residues. The germline V gene has CDR1 WSHSY and CDR2 SAAADI. CDR3 protein: CASIQTSGQETQYF. In DNA, the CDR3 is TGCGCCAGCATCCAGACTAGCGGCCAAGAGACCCAGTACTTC.

This chain joins TRBV5-6 and TRBJ2-6, with 10 positions matching TRBD1. J was trimmed by 0 bases and V by 3 bases; bases with no gene match: 6. This CDR3 spans 18 amino acids. CDR1 is SGHDT, CDR2 YYEEEE, per germline. The CDR3 loop is CASSSLGQGSSGANVLTF. In nucleotides, the CDR3 is TGTGCCAGCAGCTCACTGGGACAGGGGAGCTCTGGGGCCAACGTCCTGACTTTC. Variable domain in full (rest from reference TRBV5-6 and TRBJ2-6): DAGVTQSPTHLIKTRGQQVTLRCSPKSGHDTVSWYQQALGQGPQFIFQYYEEEERQRGNFPDRFSGHQFPNYSSELNVNALLLGDSALYLCASSSLGQGSSGANVLTFGAGSRLTVL.

This clonotype is categorized as medium-sized. V usage is TRBV5-5 and J usage is TRBJ2-7, with a possible D match to TRBD2 (6 bases). This CDR3 spans 16 amino acids. Trimming shortened V by 2 bases and J by 3 bases, and 18 bases separated the two germline ends. Germline V lookup: CDR1 SGHKS, CDR2 YYEKEE (reference sequence). The CDR3 DNA sequence: TGTGCCAGCAGCTTATCCTTCGGCGGAGGGAGCTACGAGCAGTACTTC. It translates to CASSLSFGGGSYEQYF.

Sample share makes this clonotype medium-sized. The rearrangement joins TRBV6-5 to TRBJ1-4; D call uncertain. Trimming removed 4 bases at V and 0 bases at J, with 9 bases between. This CDR3 is 15 amino acids long. Germline V lookup: CDR1 MNHEY, CDR2 SVGAGI. The CDR3 loop is CASSFDGTTNEKLFF. As DNA, the CDR3 is TGTGCCAGCAGTTTCGACGGAACAACTAATGAAAAACTGTTTTTT.

This clonotype was seen more than once but under ten times. A read error may account for a junction end that differs from germline. The genes are TRBV5-1 and TRBJ2-1; weak D call: TRBD1 (6 bases). The CDR3 is 12 amino acids. Germline V lookup: CDR1 SGHRS, CDR2 YFSETQ. Written as DNA, the CDR3 is TGCGCCAGCAGCTCCCCGGTGGGCTGGGGGCTCTTC. This translates into CASSSPVGWGLF.

Within the sample, this clonotype is medium-sized. This chain uses TRBV6-1 with TRBJ2-3; 9 nucleotides align to TRBD2. The CDR3 totals 16 residues. Losses at the gene ends were 6 bases for V and 1 base for J; bases not matched to a gene: 8. Germline assignment: CDR1 MNHNS and CDR2 SASEGT. The CDR3 sequence: CASRVGTSSRTDTQYF. The CDR3 nucleotides read TGTGCCAGCAGAGTCGGGACTAGCTCCCGCACAGATACGCAGTATTTT.

This clonotype qualifies as medium-sized. The V and J genes are TRBV6-5 and TRBJ2-3; 11 positions match TRBD2. The CDR3 runs to 13 residues. J lost 7 bases, V lost 9 bases, and 6 bases had no gene match. The germline V gene encodes CDR1 MNHEY and CDR2 SVGAGI. CDR3 nucleotides: TGTGCCAGTGCGACTAGCGGGACTCATACGCAGTATTTT. This gives the protein CASATSGTHTQYF.

The V call is TRBV7-9, the J call TRBJ2-7; D may be TRBD2 (6 bases). CDR1 is SEHNR and CDR2 is FQNEAQ in the germline V gene (reference sequence). V lost 3 bases and J 10 bases, leaving 16 bases between the germline ends. The CDR3 is 13 residues long. This CDR3 reads CASSFQEPGLQYF. The CDR3 nucleotides read TGTGCCAGCAGCTTTCAAGAACCGGGACTTCAGTACTTC.

In this sample, this clonotype is medium-sized. The chain combines TRBV29-1 with TRBJ2-7, with 11 bases that match TRBD2. The junction had 7 bases not matched to a gene; V was cut back by 6 bases and J by 3 bases. Germline V gene lookup returns CDR1 SQVTM and CDR2 ANQGSEA. The CDR3 has 14 amino acids. The chain's CDR3 is CSVVTSGKFYEQYF. The DNA for the CDR3 is TGCAGCGTGGTGACTAGCGGGAAGTTCTACGAGCAGTACTTC.

This chain joins TRBV6-2 or TRBV6-3 and TRBJ1-1; D is unresolved. The V end lost 6 bases, the J end lost 1 base, and 9 bases lay between the germline ends. Germline lookup yields CDR1 MNHEY and CDR2 SVGEGT. The CDR3 runs 13 residues. The CDR3 DNA follows: TGTGCCAGCAGCCTCTACAGGAACACTGAAGCTTTCTTT. Translated, it gives CASSLYRNTEAFF.